The entry below describes one TCR beta chain. The specificity of this receptor is unknown. No much larger clonotype is one base removed from it; base qualities were not supplied. The immunoSEQ Assay, a bias-controlled multiplex PCR, was used to amplify TCRbeta CDR3 regions from genomic DNA. The original methods were these. Within the assay, amplification of reference gene primers was used to estimate how many nucleated cells each sample contained. To quantify the absolute abundance of each unique TCRbeta CDR3 rearrangement, sequence reads were collapsed and filtered. For each sample, productive Simpson clonality was calculated by taking the square root of Simpson's diversity index across productive rearrangements. This immuneACCESS table, as held by TCRdb, lists in-frame sequences with V and J called but not all clones. Of the missing ones, under half trace to an unresolved V gene in checked studies; the others have no known cause. V and J calls and clone size are those listed in that table; D and trimming were worked out from the DNA. The table for this sample lists about 250,000 clones; 88% of them were counted only once. The ten most abundant clones make up more than 1.2% of the sample.

Each collaborating institution followed its own protocols to collect whole blood in K2EDTA tubes. Collaborator samples were shipped for TCRbeta analysis as frozen whole blood, isolated PBMCs, or DNA extracted from either sample type. The data were obtained in a study of blood T cell repertoires in COVID-19 (dated by TCRdb to 2018 to 2020). In the study overall: Samples from collaborators originated in the United States, Italy and Spain and spanned both the acute and convalescent phases of COVID-19. The prospective study material was composed of cDNA or gDNA derived from T cells, B-cell-depleted T cells, or PBMCs. Subjects who had been exposed to COVID-19, were actively infected with it, or had recovered from it provided the deeply sampled blood TCRbeta repertoires that made up the dataset. The repertoires were made available in a free public database intended to serve as a resource for research on the immune response to SARS-CoV-2. Samples were obtained from the ongoing ImmuneRACE study (first 160 participants) and from some 1,200 subjects provided by 6 global collaborators. Nearly every sample came with metadata listing a de-identified subject ID, COVID-19 status, age in years and sex. Where available, HLA class I and class II types were taken from metadata supplied by the sample provider and were not determined by assay-based typing.

The junction shows trimming of 4 bases on V and 1 base on J, plus 6 bases between the germline ends. The CDR3 spans 13 residues, from the cysteine through the phenylalanine. Only the CDR3 region is kept as DNA, spanning 39 bases read in frame from base 1. The germline V gene encodes CDR1 LNHDA and CDR2 SQIVND (reference sequence). The study at large found these results: The amount of clinical and demographic metadata varied by source and participant and was provided uncurated.

This TCR derives from a man older than 75 with acute or convalescent COVID-19. The chain links TRBV19 with TRBJ2-3; TRBD1 is a possible D gene, resting on 6 matching bases. The sequenced sample consisted of peripheral blood. The CDR3 region reads CASSNRGTDTQYF. The bases read TGTGCCAGTAGTAACAGGGGCACAGATACGCAGTATTTT.